The 25 T cell receptor beta chains reported below all come from one sample, sequenced in a study of blood T cells in healthy people across ages. A second PCR of about 7 to 11 cycles used a sample-barcoded 5' primer and a J-beta primer mix. A single record per CDR3 protein comes from TCRdb applying MiXCR to the 5' RACE reads. Of 1.8 million or so distinct CDR3 sequences in the sample, around 42% were seen once. Sequenced material: blood. Every receptor here comes from a human donor in good health.

This clonotype was observed a single time. The chain has TRBV13 and TRBJ2-3; perhaps TRBD1 as D (6 bases). This CDR3 is built from 18 residues. Germline V CDR1 and CDR2: PRHDT, FYEKMQ (reference sequence). Trimming took 5 bases from V and 4 from J, leaving 25 bases between them. The CDR3 reads CASSPTSGGASIPDTQYF. The CDR3 DNA follows: TGTGCCAGCAGCCCAACCAGTGGGGGCGCCTCTATCCCAGATACGCAGTATTTT. Full variable domain (remainder filled in from reference TRBV13 and TRBJ2-3): AAGVIQSPRHLIKEKRETATLKCYPIPRHDTVYWYQQGPGQDPQFLISFYEKMQSDKGSIPDRFSAQQFSDYHSELNMSSLELGDSALYFCASSPTSGGASIPDTQYFGPGTRLTVL.

CDR3 bases: TGCGCCAGCAGCCAGACTCACAGGGCGAACACCGGGGAGCTGTTTTTT. Its protein product is CASSQTHRANTGELFF. The V gene is TRBV4-3, the J gene TRBJ2-2; possibly TRBD1 for D (6 bases). CDR3 length equals 16 residues. Germline V gene sequence: CDR1 LGHNA, CDR2 YSLEER. Trimming cost V 3 bases and J 0 bases, with 11 bases left between them.

The rearrangement joins TRBV4-2 to TRBJ2-7, with 8 bases aligning to TRBD1. The CDR3 is made up of 14 amino acids. Germline CDR1 LGHNA, CDR2 YNFKEQ. Unmatched junction bases numbered 4, after V lost 1 base and J lost 5 bases. The CDR3: CASSQAGGRDEQYF. Written as DNA, the CDR3 is TGTGCCAGCAGCCAAGCAGGGGGCAGGGACGAGCAGTACTTC.

In the case of this clonotype: A single base separates this from a much larger clone, so it may be a read error. The chain combines TRBV10-3 with TRBJ2-4; the D gene is possibly TRBD2 (5 bases). The CDR3 sequence is 14 residues long. Germline lookup yields CDR1 ENHRY and CDR2 SYGVKD. CDR3 protein: CTISEPEGENIQYF. The CDR3 DNA reads TGTACCATCAGTGAGCCCGAGGGAGAAAACATTCAGTACTTC.

This clonotype was seen only a few times. The V call is TRBV20-1, the J call TRBJ1-2; D is undetermined. Germline V gene data show CDR1 as DFQATT and CDR2 as SNEGSKA (reference sequence). With 6 bases removed from V and 0 bases from J, the gap between germline ends came to 8 bases. The CDR3 has 12 amino acids. The CDR3 coding sequence is TGCAGTGCCGAATTACCTAACTATGGCTACACCTTC. Its translation is CSAELPNYGYTF.

With regard to this clonotype: This may be a read error: a much more frequent sequence differs by one nucleotide. The rearrangement links TRBV12-3 or TRBV12-4 to TRBJ2-1; tentative D call: TRBD1 (5 bases). The CDR3 has 14 residues. The ends were cut back, 7 bases at V and 6 bases at J, with 16 bases in the middle. CDR3 nucleotides: TGTGCCAGCATCTTCCAGGGAAGAGGCAATGAGCAGTTCTTC. Protein: CASIFQGRGNEQFF.

This clonotype was seen many times. The V gene is TRBV2, the J gene TRBJ2-1; TRBD1 or TRBD2 may be the D gene (5 bases each). The CDR3 has 13 amino acids. CDR1 and CDR2 (germline): SNHLY, FYNNEI. Deletions cut 10 bases from V and 6 bases from J, with 16 bases between. CDR3 nucleotide sequence: TGTGCCACTAAGGCCGGGACCCCCAATGAGCAGTTCTTC. Protein product: CATKAGTPNEQFF.

V usage is TRBV7-9 and J usage is TRBJ1-1; no reliable D call. The CDR3 is 15 residues long. V was pared by 4 bases and J by 11 bases, with 23 bases between. The germline gives CDR1 SEHNR, CDR2 FQNEAQ (reference sequence). CDR3 sequence: CASSSTKGGEEGAFF. In nucleotides, the CDR3 is TGTGCCAGCAGCTCGACAAAGGGCGGGGAAGAGGGCGCTTTCTTT.

The rearrangement links TRBV7-2 to TRBJ1-1; 10 bases line up with TRBD1. Germline V gene sequence: CDR1 SGHTA, CDR2 FQGNSA. The CDR3 sequence is 15 residues long. The junction had 5 bases not matched to a gene; V was cut back by 3 bases and J by 4 bases. For the CDR3, the DNA is TGTGCCAGCAGCTTGACAGGGGGCAGACTCACTGAAGCTTTCTTT. Translating it yields CASSLTGGRLTEAFF.

This sequence joins TRBV5-1 and TRBJ1-2; 8 bases match TRBD1. This CDR3 is 15 amino acids long. The germline V gene encodes CDR1 SGHRS and CDR2 YFSETQ. The junction had 8 bases not matched to a gene; V was cut back by 4 bases and J by 3 bases. The CDR3 is CASSPDRDEYYGYTF. CDR3 bases: TGCGCCAGCAGCCCGGACAGGGACGAATACTATGGCTACACCTTC. Full variable domain (missing parts from reference TRBV5-1 and TRBJ1-2): KAGVTQTPRYLIKTRGQQVTLSCSPISGHRSVSWYQQTPGQGLQFLFEYFSETQRNKGNFPGRFSGRQFSNSRSEMNVSTLELGDSALYLCASSPDRDEYYGYTFGSGTRLTVV.

The V and J genes are TRBV28 and TRBJ1-4; 9 nucleotides align to TRBD1. V was clipped by 6 bases and J by 0 bases; unmatched bases: 11. Germline V lookup: CDR1 MDHEN, CDR2 SYDVKM. This CDR3 has 18 amino acids. In DNA form, the CDR3 reads TGTGCCAGCAGCCGCAGTTACAGGGGGCTGGCAACTAATGAAAAACTGTTTTTT. Its protein product is CASSRSYRGLATNEKLFF.

The sample holds a few counts of this clonotype. This chain joins TRBV20-1 and TRBJ2-1; D is unresolved. CDR3 length equals 14 residues. Trimming cost V 1 base and J 10 bases, with 17 bases left between them. The V gene's germline CDR1 is DFQATT and CDR2 SNEGSKA (reference sequence). The DNA of the CDR3 is TGCAGTGCTAGAGCTGGCTCTCTATCCTACGAGCAGTTCTTC. Residues: CSARAGSLSYEQFF.

The chain carries TRBV12-3 or TRBV12-4 and TRBJ2-1; TRBD2 matches 8 bases. Trimming cost V 3 bases and J 10 bases; bases outside gene matches: 8. This CDR3 region has 14 residues. The CDR3 DNA reads TGTGCCAGCAGTTTTACGACGGGACTAGAGGAGCAGTTCTTC. Its translation: CASSFTTGLEEQFF.

V gene TRBV20-1 combines with J gene TRBJ2-1; 8 bases agree with TRBD2. Unmatched junction bases numbered 16, after V lost 7 bases and J lost 5 bases. CDR3 length equals 16 residues. Germline V lookup: CDR1 DFQATT, CDR2 SNEGSKA (reference sequence). The CDR3 loop reads CSVSGGRGLGDNEQFF. The CDR3 nucleotides read TGCAGTGTCAGTGGGGGGAGGGGACTAGGAGACAATGAGCAGTTCTTC.

This clonotype turned up a few times. V gene TRBV20-1 combines with J gene TRBJ2-3; D is unresolved. V was trimmed by 8 bases and J by 3 bases, leaving 18 bases between them. CDR1 is DFQATT, CDR2 SNEGSKA, per germline (reference sequence). There are 14 residues in the CDR3. CDR3 region: CSPSSTGRTDTQYF. As DNA, the CDR3 is TGCAGTCCGTCTTCCACTGGAAGAACAGATACGCAGTATTTT.

The gene calls are TRBV27 and TRBJ1-4; possible D gene TRBD1, 5 bases. Germline V gene data show CDR1 as MNHEY and CDR2 as SMNVEV (reference sequence). The CDR3 runs 16 residues. With 3 bases removed from V and 2 bases from J, the gap between germline ends came to 13 bases. The CDR3 loop reads CASSLFPRVTNEKLFF. The CDR3 nucleotides are TGTGCCAGCAGTTTGTTTCCCAGGGTCACTAATGAAAAACTGTTTTTT.

This clonotype was picked up a small number of times. V and J are TRBV7-9 and TRBJ1-2, with D unresolved. V was trimmed by 0 bases and J by 7 bases, leaving 12 bases between them. The CDR3 length is 14 residues. CDR1 and CDR2 (germline): SEHNR, FQNEAQ (reference sequence). The CDR3 coding sequence is TGTGCCAGCAGCTTAGCGATGGGAGGGCTTGGCTACACCTTC. Its translation is CASSLAMGGLGYTF.

This clonotype was recorded a few times. The V call is TRBV28, the J call TRBJ1-5; D remains unclear. Trimming took 7 bases from V and 8 from J, leaving 21 bases between them. CDR3 size: 15 residues. The germline V gene encodes CDR1 MDHEN and CDR2 SYDVKM. The CDR3 sequence is CASTAMMGSGKPQHF. DNA for the CDR3: TGTGCCAGCACTGCCATGATGGGCTCGGGGAAGCCCCAGCATTTT.

This clonotype was seen ten or more times. Compared with germline, one end of the junction differs, possibly owing to a read error. This chain joins TRBV7-7 and TRBJ2-1, with TRBD2 matching 8 bases. The CDR3 has 15 residues. Germline assignment: CDR1 SSHAT and CDR2 FNYEAQ (reference sequence). CDR3 sequence reads: CASSLGAGDYNEQFF. The CDR3 DNA follows: TGTGCTAGCAGCTTAGGAGCGGGGGACTACAATGAGCAGTTCTTC. The complete variable domain, with remaining parts taken from reference TRBV7-7 and TRBJ2-1, reads GAGVSQSPRYKVTKRGQDVTLRCDPISSHATLYWYQQALGQGPEFLTYFNYEAQPDKSGLPSDRFSAERPEGSISTLTIQRTEQRDSAMYRCASSLGAGDYNEQFFGPGTRLTVL.

The gene calls are TRBV29-1 and TRBJ1-1; a weak D match, TRBD1 (5 bases). CDR3 length: 13 residues. From germline, CDR1 is SQVTM and CDR2 ANQGSEA. The V gene lost 1 base and the J gene lost 5 bases, with 11 bases spanning the gap. CDR3 DNA sequence: TGCAGCGTTGAAGTGGCGGGGGAGACTGAAGCTTTCTTT. This sequence encodes CSVEVAGETEAFF.

Ten or more counts support this clonotype. This chain links TRBV29-1 with TRBJ2-7; a weak D match, TRBD1 (6 bases). This CDR3 is built from 13 residues. CDR1 SQVTM and CDR2 ANQGSEA come from the germline V gene. Between the trimmed V and J ends, which lost 7 bases and 2 bases, there was a span of 15 bases. The CDR3 reads CSARQGLAYEQYF. The CDR3 DNA is TGCAGCGCTAGGCAGGGGTTGGCCTACGAGCAGTACTTC.

The chain joins TRBV4-3 to TRBJ2-7, with no clear D. V gave up 0 bases and J gave up 11 bases, with 17 bases separating them. In germline, CDR1 is LGHNA, CDR2 YSLEER. CDR3 length equals 14 residues. The CDR3 sequence is CASSQEIIIGFKYF. Here the CDR3 DNA reads TGCGCCAGCAGCCAAGAAATTATAATAGGTTTCAAGTACTTC.

This clonotype was seen ten or more times. The chain recombines TRBV7-2 with TRBJ2-5; D may correspond to TRBD1 or TRBD2 (5 bases each). The CDR3 totals 14 residues. Germline CDR1 reads SGHTA; CDR2 reads FQGNSA. Trimming shortened V by 5 bases and J by 1 base, and 11 bases separated the two germline ends. The CDR3 nucleotides are TGTGCCAGCAGCCTGGGGGTTATCCAAGAGACCCAGTACTTC. This sequence encodes CASSLGVIQETQYF.

The chain is built from TRBV27 and TRBJ2-1, with TRBD2 identical over 7 bases. With 6 bases clipped from V and 9 bases from J, the junction kept 11 bases outside the gene matches. Germline CDR1 and CDR2: MNHEY and SMNVEV (reference sequence). The CDR3 is made up of 14 amino acids. In DNA form, the CDR3 reads TGTGCCAGCAGGTGGGGGGGTATATATGGTGAGCAGTTCTTC. Its protein product is CASRWGGIYGEQFF.

In its sample, this clonotype was seen a few times. The rearrangement uses TRBV29-1 and TRBJ1-1; TRBD1 matches at 7 bases. This CDR3 spans 12 amino acids. CDR1 and CDR2 (germline): SQVTM, ANQGSEA. The trim removed 6 bases at V and 4 bases at J, leaving 5 bases unmatched. The CDR3 region is CSVAGTATEAFF. The CDR3 bases are TGCAGCGTGGCCGGGACAGCCACTGAAGCTTTCTTT. Based on the CDR3 plus reference TRBV29-1 and TRBJ1-1, the full variable domain is SAVISQKPSRDICQRGTSLTIQCQVDSQVTMMFWYRQQPGQSLTLIATANQGSEATYESGFVIDKFPISRPNLTFSTLTVSNMSPEDSSIYLCSVAGTATEAFFGQGTRLTVV.